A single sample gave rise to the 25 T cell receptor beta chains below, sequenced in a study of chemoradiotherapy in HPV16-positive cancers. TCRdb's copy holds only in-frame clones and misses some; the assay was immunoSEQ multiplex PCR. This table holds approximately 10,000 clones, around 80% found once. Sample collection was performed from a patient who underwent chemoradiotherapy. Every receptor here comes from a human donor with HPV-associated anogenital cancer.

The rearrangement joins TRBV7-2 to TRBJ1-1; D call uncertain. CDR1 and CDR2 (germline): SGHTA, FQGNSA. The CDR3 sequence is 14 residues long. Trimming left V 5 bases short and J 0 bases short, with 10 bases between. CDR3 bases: TGTGCCAGCAGCGCCGCCGTGGTGAACACTGAAGCTTTCTTT. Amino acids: CASSAAVVNTEAFF.

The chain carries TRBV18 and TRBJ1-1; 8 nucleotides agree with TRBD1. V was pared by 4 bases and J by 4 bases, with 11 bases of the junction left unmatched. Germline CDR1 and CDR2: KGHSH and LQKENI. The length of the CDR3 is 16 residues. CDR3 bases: TGTGCCAGCTCACTCCGTGGACAGGGAGTATCCACTGAAGCTTTCTTT. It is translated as CASSLRGQGVSTEAFF.

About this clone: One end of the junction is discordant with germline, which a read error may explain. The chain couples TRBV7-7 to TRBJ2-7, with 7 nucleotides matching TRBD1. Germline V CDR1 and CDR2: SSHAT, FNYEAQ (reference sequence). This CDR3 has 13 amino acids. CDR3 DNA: TGTGCTAGCAGCCCCCGACAGGGCTACGAGCAGTACTTC. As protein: CASSPRQGYEQYF.

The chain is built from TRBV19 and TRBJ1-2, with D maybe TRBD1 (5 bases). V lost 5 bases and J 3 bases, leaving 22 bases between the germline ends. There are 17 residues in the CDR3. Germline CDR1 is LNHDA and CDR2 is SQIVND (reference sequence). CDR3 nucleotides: TGTGCCAGTAGTTCAGGCCCTTCTAGGACGGGGGACTATGGCTACACCTTC. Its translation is CASSSGPSRTGDYGYTF. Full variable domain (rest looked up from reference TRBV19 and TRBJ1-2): DGGITQSPKYLFRKEGQNVTLSCEQNLNHDAMYWYRQDPGQGLRLIYYSQIVNDFQKGDIAEGYSVSREKKESFPLTVTSAQKNPTAFYLCASSSGPSRTGDYGYTFGSGTRLTVV.

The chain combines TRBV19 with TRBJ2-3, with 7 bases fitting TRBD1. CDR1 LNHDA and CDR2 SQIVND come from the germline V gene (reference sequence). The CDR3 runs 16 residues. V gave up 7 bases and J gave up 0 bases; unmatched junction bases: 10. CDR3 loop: CASKWGTEASTDTQYF. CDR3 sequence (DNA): TGTGCCAGTAAATGGGGGACAGAAGCTAGCACAGATACGCAGTATTTT.

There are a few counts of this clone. CDR3 bases: TGTGCCAGCAGGTGGGACCGAGGAAGGAACACTGAAGCTTTCTTT. Its translation: CASRWDRGRNTEAFF. V is TRBV5-5 and J is TRBJ1-1; TRBD1 might be the D (5 bases). The CDR3 runs to 15 residues. From germline, CDR1 is SGHKS and CDR2 YYEKEE (reference sequence). With 5 bases removed from V and 1 base from J, the gap between germline ends came to 15 bases.

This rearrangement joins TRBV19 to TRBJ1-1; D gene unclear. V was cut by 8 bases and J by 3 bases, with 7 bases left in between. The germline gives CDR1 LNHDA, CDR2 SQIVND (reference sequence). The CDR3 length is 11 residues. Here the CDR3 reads CASLVYTEAFF. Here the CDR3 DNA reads TGTGCCAGTTTAGTGTACACTGAAGCTTTCTTT. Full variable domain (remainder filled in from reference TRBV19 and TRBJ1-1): DGGITQSPKYLFRKEGQNVTLSCEQNLNHDAMYWYRQDPGQGLRLIYYSQIVNDFQKGDIAEGYSVSREKKESFPLTVTSAQKNPTAFYLCASLVYTEAFFGQGTRLTVV.

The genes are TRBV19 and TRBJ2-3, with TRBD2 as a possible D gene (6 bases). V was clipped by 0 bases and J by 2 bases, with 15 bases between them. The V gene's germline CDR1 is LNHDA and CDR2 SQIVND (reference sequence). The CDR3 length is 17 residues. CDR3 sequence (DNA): TGTGCCAGTAGTATAGATCGGGACTTTCCTTCCACAGATACGCAGTATTTT. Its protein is CASSIDRDFPSTDTQYF. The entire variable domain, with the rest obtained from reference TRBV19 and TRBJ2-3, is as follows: DGGITQSPKYLFRKEGQNVTLSCEQNLNHDAMYWYRQDPGQGLRLIYYSQIVNDFQKGDIAEGYSVSREKKESFPLTVTSAQKNPTAFYLCASSIDRDFPSTDTQYFGPGTRLTVL.

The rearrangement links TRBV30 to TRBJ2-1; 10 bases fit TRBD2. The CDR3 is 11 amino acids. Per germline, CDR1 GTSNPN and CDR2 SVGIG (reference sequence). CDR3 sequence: CGAGGPNEQFF. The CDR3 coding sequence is TGTGGAGCGGGGGGGCCCAATGAGCAGTTCTTC.

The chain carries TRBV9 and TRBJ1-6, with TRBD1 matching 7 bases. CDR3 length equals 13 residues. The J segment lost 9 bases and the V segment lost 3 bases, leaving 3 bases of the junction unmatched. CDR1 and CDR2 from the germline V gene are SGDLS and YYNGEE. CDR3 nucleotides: TGTGCCAGCAGCGCTGGACAGGTTTCACCCCTCCACTTT. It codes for CASSAGQVSPLHF.

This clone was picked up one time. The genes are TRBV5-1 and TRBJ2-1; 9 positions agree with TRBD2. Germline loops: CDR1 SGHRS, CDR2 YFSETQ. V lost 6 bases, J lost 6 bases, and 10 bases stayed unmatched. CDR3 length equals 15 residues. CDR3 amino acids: CASNPVGSGGNEQFF. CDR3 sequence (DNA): TGCGCCAGCAACCCCGTGGGTAGCGGGGGCAATGAGCAGTTCTTC.

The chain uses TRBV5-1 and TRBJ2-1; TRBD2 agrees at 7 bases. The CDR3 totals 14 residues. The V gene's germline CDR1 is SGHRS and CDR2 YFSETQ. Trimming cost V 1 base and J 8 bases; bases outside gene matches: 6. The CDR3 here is CASSLIASGHEQFF. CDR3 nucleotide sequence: TGCGCCAGCAGCTTGATTGCTAGCGGCCATGAGCAGTTCTTC.

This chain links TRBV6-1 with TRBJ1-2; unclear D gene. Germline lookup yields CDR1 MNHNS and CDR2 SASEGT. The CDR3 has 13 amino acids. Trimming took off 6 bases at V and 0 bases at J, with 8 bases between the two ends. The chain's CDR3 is CASRSATNYGYTF. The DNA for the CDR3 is TGTGCCAGCAGGTCGGCAACTAACTATGGCTACACCTTC.

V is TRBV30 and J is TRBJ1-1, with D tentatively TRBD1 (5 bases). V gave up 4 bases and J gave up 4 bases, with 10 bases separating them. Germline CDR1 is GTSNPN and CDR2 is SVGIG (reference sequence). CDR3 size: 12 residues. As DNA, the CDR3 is TGTGCCTGGATTGTCGGGGGCACTGAAGCTTTCTTT. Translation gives CAWIVGGTEAFF. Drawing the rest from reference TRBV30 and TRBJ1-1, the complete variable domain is SQTIHQWPATLVQPVGSPLSLECTVEGTSNPNLYWYRQAAGRGLQLLFYSVGIGQISSEVPQNLSASRPQDRQFILSSKKLLLSDSGFYLCAWIVGGTEAFFGQGTRLTVV.

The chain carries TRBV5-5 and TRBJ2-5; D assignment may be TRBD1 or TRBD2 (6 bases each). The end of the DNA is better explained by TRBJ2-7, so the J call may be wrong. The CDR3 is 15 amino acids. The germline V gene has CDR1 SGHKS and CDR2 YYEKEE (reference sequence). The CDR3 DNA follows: TGTGCCAGCAGCTTCGGGGGACATAGCTCCTACGAGCAGTACTTC. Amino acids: CASSFGGHSSYEQYF.

CDR3 DNA sequence: TGCGCCAGCAGCGGGCTGGGATCCTACAATGAGCAGTTCTTC. It is translated as CASSGLGSYNEQFF. The chain is built from TRBV5-1 and TRBJ2-1; D not certain. V lost 4 bases to trimming and J lost 1 base, with 9 bases between them. Germline CDR1 is SGHRS and CDR2 is YFSETQ. The CDR3 consists of 14 residues.

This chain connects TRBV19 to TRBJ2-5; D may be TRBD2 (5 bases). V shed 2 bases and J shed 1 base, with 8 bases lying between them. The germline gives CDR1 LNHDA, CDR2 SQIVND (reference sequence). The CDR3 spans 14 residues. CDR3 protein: CASSINGLQETQYF. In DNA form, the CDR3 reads TGTGCCAGTAGTATAAACGGACTCCAAGAGACCCAGTACTTC.

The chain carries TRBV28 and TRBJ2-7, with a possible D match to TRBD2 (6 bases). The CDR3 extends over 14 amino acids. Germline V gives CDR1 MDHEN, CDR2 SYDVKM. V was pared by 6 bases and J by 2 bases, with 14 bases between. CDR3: CASRGAGGTYEQYF. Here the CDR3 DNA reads TGTGCCAGCAGGGGCGCCGGGGGAACCTACGAGCAGTACTTC.

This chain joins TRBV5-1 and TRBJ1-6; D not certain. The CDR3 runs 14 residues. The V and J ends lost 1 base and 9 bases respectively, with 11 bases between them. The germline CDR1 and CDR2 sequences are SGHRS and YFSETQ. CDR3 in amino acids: CASSLRQAGSPLHF. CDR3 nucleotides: TGCGCCAGCAGCTTGCGGCAGGCGGGTTCACCCCTCCACTTT.

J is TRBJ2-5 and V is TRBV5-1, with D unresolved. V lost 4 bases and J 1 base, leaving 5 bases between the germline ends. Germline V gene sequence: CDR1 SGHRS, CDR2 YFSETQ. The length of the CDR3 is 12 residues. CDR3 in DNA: TGCGCCAGCAGCCCTACCCAAGAGACCCAGTACTTC. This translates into CASSPTQETQYF.

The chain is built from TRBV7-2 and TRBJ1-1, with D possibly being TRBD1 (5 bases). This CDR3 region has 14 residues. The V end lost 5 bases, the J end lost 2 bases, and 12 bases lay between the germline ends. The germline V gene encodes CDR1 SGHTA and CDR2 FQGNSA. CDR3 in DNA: TGTGCCAGCAGCCCCGGGAGGGGTAACACTGAAGCTTTCTTT. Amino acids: CASSPGRGNTEAFF.

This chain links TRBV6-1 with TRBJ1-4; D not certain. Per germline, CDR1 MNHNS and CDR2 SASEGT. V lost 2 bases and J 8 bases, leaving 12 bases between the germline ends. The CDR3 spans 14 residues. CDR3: CASSESATPEKLFF. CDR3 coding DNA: TGTGCCAGCAGTGAAAGCGCGACGCCCGAAAAACTGTTTTTT.

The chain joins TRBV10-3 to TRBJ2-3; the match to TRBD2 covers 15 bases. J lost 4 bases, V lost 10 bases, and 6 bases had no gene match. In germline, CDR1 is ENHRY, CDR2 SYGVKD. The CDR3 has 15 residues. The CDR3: CATRTSGGAPDTQYF. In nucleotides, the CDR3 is TGTGCCACCCGGACTAGCGGGGGGGCCCCAGATACGCAGTATTTT.

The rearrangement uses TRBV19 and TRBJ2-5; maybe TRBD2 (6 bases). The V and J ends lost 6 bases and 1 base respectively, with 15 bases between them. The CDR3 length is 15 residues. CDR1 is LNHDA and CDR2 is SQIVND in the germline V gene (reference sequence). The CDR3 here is CASRRNGGLQETQYF. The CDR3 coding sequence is TGTGCCAGTAGAAGAAACGGGGGACTCCAAGAGACCCAGTACTTC.

The CDR3 DNA follows: TGTGCCAGCAGCTTAGCCGGATTCTCTGGAAACACCATATATTTT. It translates to CASSLAGFSGNTIYF. The chain couples TRBV11-1 to TRBJ1-3; D is unresolved. The CDR3 is made up of 15 amino acids. CDR1 and CDR2 (germline): SGHAT, FQDESV (reference sequence). The V and J ends lost 0 bases and 0 bases respectively, with 6 bases between them. Drawing the rest from reference TRBV11-1 and TRBJ1-3, the complete variable domain is EAEVAQSPRYKITEKSQAVAFWCDPISGHATLYWYRQILGQGPELLVQFQDESVVDDSQLPKDRFSAERLKGVDSTLKIQPAELGDSAMYLCASSLAGFSGNTIYFGEGSWLTVV.